This T cell receptor beta chain was sequenced in a study of blood T cells in healthy people across ages. A second PCR, run for about 7 to 12 cycles, used a sample-barcoded 5' primer plus a J-beta primer mix. TCRdb redid the calling of the 5' RACE reads with MiXCR, one entry per CDR3 protein. The sample yields about 970,000 distinct CDR3 sequences, 51% seen once. Samples each had at least 5 micrograms of total RNA extracted. The source of this sequence is a woman aged 55-70 years in good health. The sample comprised blood.

The DNA for the CDR3 is TGTGCCAGCAGTTTAAGAAGTACCTACGAGCAGTACTTC. Protein product: CASSLRSTYEQYF. V is TRBV27 and J is TRBJ2-7, with D unresolved. The CDR3 loop spans 13 amino acids. Germline V gene sequence: CDR1 MNHEY, CDR2 SMNVEV (reference sequence). V shed 2 bases and J shed 2 bases, with 7 bases lying between them.